Listed below are T cell receptor beta chains from one sample, sequenced in a study of T cell changes during pregnancy in multiple sclerosis. Produced via immunoSEQ multiplex PCR; TCRdb's table is partial and in-frame only. The data contain approximately 52,000 clones, almost 95% of them singletons. The sample in question was CD4+ T cells from peripheral blood mononuclear cells, obtained in the third trimester of pregnancy. These TCRs come from a female donor with multiple sclerosis, enrolled in a pregnancy study. Both conserved end residues are part of each CDR3. D genes are given only for firm matches. Size is stated for part of the rows, as once, few or many counts, or as a class when the clone is expanded.

>TRBJ2-7|NA|NA|TRBV27
TGTGCCAGCAGTAGACGGCCAGGGCTTTCGTCCTACGAGCAGTACTTC
CASSRRPGLSSYEQYF
>TRBJ2-1|NA|TRBD2|TRBV5-1
TGCGCCAGCAGCGAGAGGGGGGGGACTAGCGGGGGAAACTACGTATTCTCCTACAATGAGCAGTTCTTC
CASSERGGTSGGNYVFSYNEQFF
>TRBJ2-1|NA|TRBD1|TRBV5-1
TGCGCCAGCAGCTCCGGAGACAGGGGGCGCTTCAATGAGCAGTTCTTC
CASSSGDRGRFNEQFF
>TRBJ2-7|NA|NA|TRBV9
TGTGCCAGCAGCGTAGGGGCGCGGGGCAAGGCGTGGGAGCAGTACTTC
CASSVGARGKAWEQYF
>TRBJ1-4|NA|TRBD1|TRBV5-1
TGCGCCAGCAGCTTGGAAGGGACAGGGTACGAAAAACTGTTTTTT
CASSLEGTGYEKLFF
>TRBJ2-5|NA|TRBD2|TRBV6-1
TGTGCCAGCGGGACTAGCGGGGGGGATAAGAGAGCCCAGTACTTC
CASGTSGGDKRAQYF
>TRBJ2-2|once|NA|TRBV19
TGTGCCAGTGGAGGGCAGGCCACGAACACCGGGGAGCTGTTTTTT
CASGGQATNTGELFF
>TRBJ1-5|NA|NA|TRBV2
TGTGCCAGCAGGGCCGGGACCTTAGGGGGTCAGCCCCAGCATTTT
CASRAGTLGGQPQHF
>TRBJ2-5|NA|NA|TRBV20-1
TGCAGTGCTAGAAGGGGGGAGACCCAGTACTTC
CSARRGETQYF
>TRBJ2-1|NA|TRBD1|TRBV6-5
TGTGCCAGCAGGGTGGACAGGGATTCCTACAATGAGCAGTTCTTC
CASRVDRDSYNEQFF
>TRBJ2-7|few|NA|TRBV7-8
TGTGCCAGCAGCTTAGCGCGAGACTACGAGCAGTACTTC
CASSLARDYEQYF
>TRBJ2-1|NA|TRBD2|TRBV11-3
TGTGCCAGCAGCTTAGGCCCTAGCGGGAGGGCCTCTGAGCAGTTCTTC
CASSLGPSGRASEQFF
>TRBJ1-5|NA|TRBD1|TRBV2
TGTGCCAGCAGTGATGACAGGGATAGCAATCAGCCCCAGCATTTT
CASSDDRDSNQPQHF
>TRBJ2-1|NA|NA|TRBV12-5
TGTGCTAGTGGGCCCTTCTCCGGGAGCCACAATGAGCAGTTCTTC
CASGPFSGSHNEQFF
>TRBJ2-1|NA|TRBD2|TRBV4-1
TGCGCCAGCAGCCAGGGGCCTAGCGGGAGGGCCTCGAATGAGCAGTTCTTC
CASSQGPSGRASNEQFF
>TRBJ1-1|NA|TRBD1|TRBV7-8
TGTGCCAGCAGCTTACAAGGACAGGGGATAGGCACTGAAGCTTTCTTT
CASSLQGQGIGTEAFF
>TRBJ2-3|NA|TRBD2|TRBV7-2
TGTGCCAGCAGCTGGACTAGCGGGGGCATATTTCCTAGCACAGATACGCAGTATTTT
CASSWTSGGIFPSTDTQYF
>TRBJ2-3|NA|NA|TRBV5-1
TGCGCCAGCAGCTTGGCCATTTCAGGCACCTTCACAGATACGCAGTATTTT
CASSLAISGTFTDTQYF
>TRBJ2-2|NA|NA|TRBV5-1
TGCGCCAGCAGCTTTCCGGGAACCGGGGAGCTGTTTTTT
CASSFPGTGELFF
>TRBJ2-3|NA|TRBD1|TRBV15
TGTGCCACCCAACCCGACAGGGCCGGCACAGATACGCAGTATTTT
CATQPDRAGTDTQYF
>TRBJ1-4|NA|NA|TRBV30
TGTGCCTCGACAGCAACTAATGAAAAACTGTTTTTT
CASTATNEKLFF
>TRBJ1-2|NA|TRBD1|TRBV10-3
TGTGCCAATTTAGCCCCGGAAGGACAGGGGGAAGGGGGCTACACCTTC
CANLAPEGQGEGGYTF
>TRBJ2-7|NA|NA|TRBV9
TGTGCCAGCAGCGAAAATGGCCTCTCCTACGAGCAGTACTTC
CASSENGLSYEQYF
>TRBJ1-5|NA|NA|TRBV15
TGTGCCACCAGCAGAGGAACAGATAGCAATCAGCCCCAGCATTTT
CATSRGTDSNQPQHF
>TRBJ2-6|NA|NA|TRBV10-3
TGTGCCATCAAGCCTCGGTCCGACTCTGGGGCCAACGTCCTGACTTTC
CAIKPRSDSGANVLTF
>TRBJ1-1|NA|NA|TRBV19
TGTGCCAGTAGTCCCACTGCAGGGTCTGGTTCTGAAGCTTTCTTT
CASSPTAGSGSEAFF
>TRBJ2-7|NA|NA|TRBV6-1
TGTGCCAGCGTCGGACGGGACTACGAGCAGTACTTC
CASVGRDYEQYF
>TRBJ2-1|NA|NA|TRBV19
TGTGCCAGTAGTTCCCTGGACAGCTACAATGAGCAGTTCTTC
CASSSLDSYNEQFF
>TRBJ1-4|NA|NA|TRBV7-2
TGTGCCAGCAGCTCGATAAACCCGGGAAAACTGTTTTTT
CASSSINPGKLFF
>TRBJ1-2|NA|TRBD1|TRBV6-1
TGTGCCAGCACTCCTAATCGTGACAGGGATGGCTACACCTTC
CASTPNRDRDGYTF
>TRBJ2-3|NA|TRBD2|TRBV6-6
TGTGCCAGCAGTATGGGACTAGCGGGGGGGCAAGATACGCAGTATTTT
CASSMGLAGGQDTQYF
>TRBJ1-4|NA|NA|TRBV5-6
TGTGCCAGCAGCTTGGCCGGGGGGGCAACTAATGAAAAACTGTTTTTT
CASSLAGGATNEKLFF
>TRBJ1-2|NA|TRBD1|TRBV18
TGTGCCAGCTCCCAGGAGGGGGCGGGGTATGGCTACACCTTC
CASSQEGAGYGYTF
>TRBJ1-5|NA|TRBD1|TRBV28
TGTGCCAGCAGTCCGGACAGGGCAGGCAATCAGCCCCAGCATTTT
CASSPDRAGNQPQHF
>TRBJ2-5|NA|TRBD1|TRBV5-4
TGTGCCAGCAGCAATCCGACAGGGAGAGAGACCCAGTACTTC
CASSNPTGRETQYF
>TRBJ1-1|NA|TRBD1|TRBV19
TGTGCCAGTGGGACCGACAGGGACACTGAAGCTTTCTTT
CASGTDRDTEAFF
>TRBJ1-5|NA|TRBD1|TRBV28
TGTGCCAGCAGTTTTCGAAGGGACAGGAGGCCCAATCAGCCCCAGCATTTT
CASSFRRDRRPNQPQHF
>TRBJ1-1|NA|NA|TRBV1
TGCACCAGCAGCCAAGAGTGTGGTCCAGGGGCCACTGAAGCTTTCTTT
CTSSQECGPGATEAFF
>TRBJ1-2|NA|TRBD1|TRBV28
TGTGCCAGCAGTTTATTGCGACAGGGAGACTATGGCTACACCTTC
CASSLLRQGDYGYTF
>TRBJ2-2|NA|TRBD1|TRBV19
TGTGCCAGTAGCGGGACAGGGGGCACCGGGGAGCTGTTTTTT
CASSGTGGTGELFF
>TRBJ2-7|NA|TRBD2|TRBV2
TGTGCCAGCAGGAGACTAGCGGGAGACTCCTACGAGCAGTACTTC
CASRRLAGDSYEQYF
>TRBJ1-1|NA|NA|TRBV6-5
TGTGCCAGCAGTTACTCGAGCGCAGAATTGAACACTGAAGCTTTCTTT
CASSYSSAELNTEAFF
>TRBJ1-2|NA|NA|TRBV18
TGTGCCAGCCGCCCACAGGGAGACTATGGCTACACCTTC
CASRPQGDYGYTF
>TRBJ1-2|few|NA|TRBV7-3
TGTGCCAGCAGCCCGTCACAGGGCAACTATGGCTACACCTTC
CASSPSQGNYGYTF
>TRBJ1-5|NA|TRBD1|TRBV29-1
TGCAGCGTTCACGACAGGGGAAGCAATCAGCCCCAGCATTTT
CSVHDRGSNQPQHF
>TRBJ2-7|NA|TRBD2|TRBV7-9
TGTGCCAGCAGCTTGACTAGCGGGGGCTCCTACGAGCAGTACTTC
CASSLTSGGSYEQYF
>TRBJ2-7|NA|TRBD2|TRBV27
TGTGCCAGCAGTTTACTGGCGGGAGGGCCCTACGAGCAGTACTTC
CASSLLAGGPYEQYF
>TRBJ1-5|NA|TRBD1|TRBV27
TGTGCCAGCAGAGGGGAATCGGACAGGGTAGGGCAGCCCCAGCATTTT
CASRGESDRVGQPQHF
>TRBJ2-1|NA|TRBD2|TRBV7-3
TGTGCCAGCAGCCCGACTAGCGGGGCCCTTCTACATGGTAATGAGCAGTTCTTC
CASSPTSGALLHGNEQFF
>TRBJ2-7|NA|NA|TRBV5-1
TGCGCCAGCAGCTTGGAACCGGGAGCCTACGAGCAGTACTTC
CASSLEPGAYEQYF